This T cell receptor (beta chain) was sequenced during a study of blood T cell repertoires in COVID-19 (dated by TCRdb to 2018 to 2021). Regarding the study in general: The collaborator samples originated in the United States, Italy and Spain and spanned the acute and convalescent phases of COVID-19. The material from the prospective study consisted of cDNA or gDNA derived from T cells, B-cell-depleted T cells, or PBMCs. Deeply sampled blood TCRbeta repertoires from subjects exposed to, actively infected with, or recovered from COVID-19 were included in the dataset. The repertoires were released in a freely available public database meant as a resource for research on the immune response to SARS-CoV-2. The samples were drawn from the first 160 participants of the ongoing ImmuneRACE study and from 950 to 1,500 subjects provided by 6 global collaborators. A de-identified subject ID, COVID-19 status, age in years and sex were almost always included in the sample metadata. Where HLA class I and class II types were available, the types were taken from metadata supplied by the sample provider, not from assay-based typing.

Including the terminal cysteine and phenylalanine, the CDR3 comprises 13 residues. Just the 39-base CDR3 DNA is kept, in frame starting at base 1. For CDR1 and CDR2, the germline V gene lists SGHTA and FQGTGA. V is cut by 0 bases and J by 14 bases, and the space between the germline ends is 16 bases. Regarding this clone: It lacks a known antigen. There are no base qualities to consult, and no much larger clone falls within one base.

TCRbeta CDR3 regions were amplified from genomic DNA by means of the immunoSEQ Assay, a bias-controlled multiplex PCR. The original pipeline was this. The number of nucleated cells in each sample was estimated from the amplification of reference gene primers within the assay. To quantify the absolute abundance of each unique TCRbeta CDR3 rearrangement, sequence reads were collapsed and filtered. Productive Simpson clonality was computed per sample as the square root of Simpson's diversity index over productive rearrangements. Imported from immuneACCESS, the table was reduced by TCRdb to in-frame sequences with V and J called. These copies leave out some clones; in studies compared against another copy, an unresolved V gene accounts for under half, and the cause of the remainder is not known. That table furnishes V, J and clone size, whereas the DNA furnished D and trimming. The table for this sample lists about 300,000 clones; around 88% of them were counted only once. The ten biggest clones cover 6.9% of the sample.

Another Seattle source contributed samples from volunteer blood donors who had recovered from COVID-19. Each collaborating institution followed its own protocols to collect whole blood in K2EDTA tubes. For TCRbeta analysis, collaborators shipped samples as frozen whole blood, isolated PBMCs, or DNA extracted from either of those sample types. The research as a whole found: How much clinical and demographic metadata was included differed by source and by participant, and the metadata was provided uncurated.

The V and J segments used are TRBV7-3 and TRBJ2-5; the D gene is possibly TRBD1, with 6 bases matching. This sequence was found in a woman younger than 45 who had recovered from COVID-19. The sequencing sample was made of peripheral blood. The DNA sequence is given as TGTGCCAGCAGCTTAACGGGGTTTGGGGACACCTACTTC. Translated, this gives CASSLTGFGDTYF.